This entry lists 13 T cell receptor beta chains sequenced from one sample in a study of blood T cell repertoires in COVID-19. This table comes from immunoSEQ multiplex PCR, and its TCRdb copy is limited to in-frame clones, with some not included. The profile shows around 260,000 clones, 80% to 95% of them singletons. Sequenced: peripheral blood. The source of these receptors is a woman in her twenties or thirties with COVID-19, enrolled during active disease.

The chain is built from TRBV19 and TRBJ1-2, with D maybe TRBD1 (5 bases). Germline V gene data show CDR1 as LNHDA and CDR2 as SQIVND (reference sequence). The CDR3 totals 16 residues. V was pared by 5 bases and J by 8 bases, with 24 bases between. CDR3 residues: CASSFSTAGRGRGYTF. In DNA, the CDR3 is TGTGCCAGTAGTTTCTCCACCGCGGGGCGAGGTAGAGGCTACACCTTC.

The gene calls are TRBV3-1 (or the pseudogene TRBV3-2) and TRBJ1-1; unclear D gene. The CDR3 extends over 16 amino acids. CDR1 and CDR2 from the germline V gene are LGHDT and YNNKEL (reference sequence). Trimming cost V 1 base and J 0 bases, with 12 bases left between them. The CDR3 spells CASSQGGKGMNTEAFF. For the CDR3, the DNA is TGTGCCAGCAGCCAAGGAGGGAAGGGTATGAACACTGAAGCTTTCTTT.

The chain joins TRBV28 to TRBJ1-6; 12 nucleotides match TRBD1. The V segment lost 6 bases and the J segment 7 bases; nucleotides outside the gene matches: 4. The germline V gene has CDR1 MDHEN and CDR2 SYDVKM. CDR3 length: 15 residues. The CDR3 nucleotides are TGTGCCAGCAGCTGGGGGACAGGGGGCAATTCACCCCTCCACTTT. Translating gives CASSWGTGGNSPLHF.

This clone was recorded once. V gene TRBV7-9 combines with J gene TRBJ2-2; 7 bases are a match to TRBD1. This CDR3 has 14 residues. Trimming cost V 5 bases and J 7 bases; bases outside gene matches: 7. Germline CDR1 reads SEHNR; CDR2 reads FQNEAQ (reference sequence). Here the CDR3 DNA reads TGTGCCAGCAGCCCCGACAGGGCGGACGGGGAGCTGTTTTTT. As protein: CASSPDRADGELFF.

The rearrangement links TRBV28 to TRBJ2-1; 7 bases fit TRBD1. The CDR3 consists of 12 residues. CDR1 and CDR2 from the germline V gene are MDHEN and SYDVKM. Unmatched junction bases numbered 4, after V lost 7 bases and J lost 7 bases. In nucleotides, the CDR3 is TGTGCCAGCAACAACAGGGGAAATGAGCAGTTCTTC. It is translated as CASNNRGNEQFF.

The genes are TRBV19 and TRBJ1-1, with D perhaps matching TRBD1 (5 bases). This CDR3 region has 14 residues. Trimming left V 3 bases short and J 6 bases short, with 14 bases between. Germline V gives CDR1 LNHDA, CDR2 SQIVND (reference sequence). CDR3 DNA: TGTGCCAGTAGTATTCTCAGTGGGGGGTCTGAAGCTTTCTTT. Translating it yields CASSILSGGSEAFF.

The rearrangement uses TRBV5-1 and TRBJ2-7; D possibly corresponds to TRBD1 (5 bases). Trimming removed 6 bases at V and 7 bases at J, with 11 bases between. Germline V gene data show CDR1 as SGHRS and CDR2 as YFSETQ. This CDR3 has 11 residues. The DNA of the CDR3 is TGCGCCAGCACTCCCTACAGGGAGCAGTACTTC. Protein: CASTPYREQYF.

The chain links TRBV11-3 to TRBJ2-2; 9 nucleotides agree with TRBD1. Trimming removed 5 bases from V and 0 bases from J; junction bases left unmatched: 4. The length of the CDR3 is 16 residues. Germline values: CDR1 SGHNT, CDR2 YENEEA. The DNA of the CDR3 is TGTGCCAGCAGCCTACGGACAGGGGCGAACACCGGGGAGCTGTTTTTT. It specifies CASSLRTGANTGELFF. The variable domain in full, completed from reference TRBV11-3 and TRBJ2-2, reads EAGVVQSPRYKIIEKKQPVAFWCNPISGHNTLYWYLQNLGQGPELLIRYENEEAVDDSQLPKDRFSAERLKGVDSTLKIQPAELGDSAVYLCASSLRTGANTGELFFGEGSRLTVL.

In its sample, this clone was seen once. The chain links TRBV5-4 to TRBJ1-1, with D possibly being TRBD1 (6 bases). The length of the CDR3 is 16 residues. The germline V and J ends were trimmed by 3 bases and 4 bases, with 19 bases remaining between them. Germline CDR1 is SGHNT and CDR2 is YYREEE (reference sequence). The CDR3 spells CASSSKTGLGSTEAFF. For the CDR3, the DNA is TGTGCCAGCAGCTCAAAAACAGGGTTAGGTAGCACTGAAGCTTTCTTT. Full variable domain (remainder filled in from reference TRBV5-4 and TRBJ1-1): ETGVTQSPTHLIKTRGQQVTLRCSSQSGHNTVSWYQQALGQGPQFIFQYYREEENGRGNFPPRFSGLQFPNYSSELNVNALELDDSALYLCASSSKTGLGSTEAFFGQGTRLTVV.

The J gene is TRBJ2-7, the V gene TRBV14; D remains ambiguous. This CDR3 is built from 12 residues. CDR1 is SGHDN and CDR2 is FVKESK in the germline V gene. The V end was cut by 1 base, the J end by 2 bases, with 3 bases between. CDR3 amino acids: CASSQVAYEQYF. The CDR3 DNA reads as TGTGCCAGCAGCCAAGTCGCCTACGAGCAGTACTTC.

The chain recombines TRBV28 with TRBJ2-1, with D perhaps matching TRBD1 (6 bases). V lost 7 bases and J 6 bases, leaving 22 bases between the germline ends. CDR3 length: 16 residues. Looked up from germline, CDR1 is MDHEN and CDR2 is SYDVKM. Here the CDR3 reads CASTLGAGLGLNEQFF. CDR3 DNA sequence: TGTGCCAGCACCTTGGGGGCAGGGCTGGGTCTCAATGAGCAGTTCTTC.

V usage is TRBV2 and J usage is TRBJ1-1; D not certain. Trimming pared 7 bases from V and 6 bases from J, leaving 12 bases between. CDR3 length: 12 residues. The germline gives CDR1 SNHLY, CDR2 FYNNEI. CDR3 in amino acids: CASIPQYAEAFF. For the CDR3, the DNA is TGTGCCAGCATTCCGCAGTACGCTGAAGCTTTCTTT.

The chain recombines TRBV6-4 with TRBJ2-3, with 12 bases matching TRBD2. The trim removed 5 bases at V and 4 bases at J, leaving 7 bases unmatched. Germline assignment: CDR1 MRHNA and CDR2 SNTAGT. The CDR3 loop spans 16 amino acids. The CDR3 sequence is CASSPLAGGIADTQYF. CDR3 nucleotide sequence: TGTGCCAGCAGTCCGCTAGCGGGAGGGATCGCAGATACGCAGTATTTT.